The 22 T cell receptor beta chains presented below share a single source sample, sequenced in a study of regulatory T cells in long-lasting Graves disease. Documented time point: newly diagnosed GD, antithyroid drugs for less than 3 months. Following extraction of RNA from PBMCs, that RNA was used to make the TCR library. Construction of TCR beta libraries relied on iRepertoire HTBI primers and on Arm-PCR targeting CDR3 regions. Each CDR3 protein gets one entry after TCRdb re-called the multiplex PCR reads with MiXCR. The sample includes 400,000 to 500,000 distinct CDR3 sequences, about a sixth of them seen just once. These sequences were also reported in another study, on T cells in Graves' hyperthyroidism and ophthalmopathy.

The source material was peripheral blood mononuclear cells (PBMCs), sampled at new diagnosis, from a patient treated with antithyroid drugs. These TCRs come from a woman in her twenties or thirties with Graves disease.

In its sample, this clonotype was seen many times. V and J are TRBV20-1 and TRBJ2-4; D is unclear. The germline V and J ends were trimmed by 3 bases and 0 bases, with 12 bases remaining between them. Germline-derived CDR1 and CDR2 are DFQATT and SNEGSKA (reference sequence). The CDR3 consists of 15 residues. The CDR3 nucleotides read TGCAGTGCTAGTCAACAGCAACTAGCCAAAAACATTCAGTACTTC. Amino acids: CSASQQQLAKNIQYF.

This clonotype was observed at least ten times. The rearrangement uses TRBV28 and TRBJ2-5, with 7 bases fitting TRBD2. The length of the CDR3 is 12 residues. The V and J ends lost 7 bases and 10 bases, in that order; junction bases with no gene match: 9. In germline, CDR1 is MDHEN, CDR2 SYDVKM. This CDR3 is CASKAGVGNQYF. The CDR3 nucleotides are TGTGCCAGCAAGGCGGGAGTAGGAAACCAGTACTTC.

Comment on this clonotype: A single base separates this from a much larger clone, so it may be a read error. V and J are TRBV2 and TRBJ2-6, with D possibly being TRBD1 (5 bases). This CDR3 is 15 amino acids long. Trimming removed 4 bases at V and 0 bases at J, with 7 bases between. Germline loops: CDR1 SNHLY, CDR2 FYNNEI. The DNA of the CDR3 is TGTGCCAGCAGTGGGACACCCTCTGGGGCCAACGTCCTGACTTTC. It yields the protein CASSGTPSGANVLTF.

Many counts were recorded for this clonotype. The CDR3 here is CASSLEPTLAKNIQYF. CDR3 DNA: TGTGCCAGCAGCTTAGAACCTACACTAGCCAAAAACATTCAGTACTTC. J is TRBJ2-4 and V is TRBV11-2, with D uncertain. The CDR3 runs to 16 residues. With 0 bases removed from V and 0 bases from J, the gap between germline ends came to 9 bases. CDR1 is SGHAT and CDR2 is FQNNGV in the germline V gene.

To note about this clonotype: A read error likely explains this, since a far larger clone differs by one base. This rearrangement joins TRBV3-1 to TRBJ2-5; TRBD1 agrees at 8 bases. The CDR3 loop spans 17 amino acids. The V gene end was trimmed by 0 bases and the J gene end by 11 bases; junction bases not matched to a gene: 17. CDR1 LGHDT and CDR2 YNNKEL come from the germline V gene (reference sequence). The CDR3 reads CASSQDRPGGGYNEQYF. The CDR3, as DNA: TGTGCCAGCAGCCAAGATAGGCCAGGGGGCGGATACAATGAGCAGTACTTC.

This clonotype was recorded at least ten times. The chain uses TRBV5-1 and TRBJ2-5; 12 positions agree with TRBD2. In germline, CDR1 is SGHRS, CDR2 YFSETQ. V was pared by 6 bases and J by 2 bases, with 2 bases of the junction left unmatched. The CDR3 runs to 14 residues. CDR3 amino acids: CASKLAGGQETQYF. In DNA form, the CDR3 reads TGCGCCAGCAAACTAGCGGGGGGACAAGAGACCCAGTACTTC.

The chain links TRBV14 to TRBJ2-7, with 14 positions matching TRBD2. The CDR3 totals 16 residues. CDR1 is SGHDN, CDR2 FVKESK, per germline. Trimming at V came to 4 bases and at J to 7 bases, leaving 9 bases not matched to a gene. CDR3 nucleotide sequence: TGTGCCAGCAGCCGAGACGGACTAGCGGGAGGTAGAGAGCAGTACTTC. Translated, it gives CASSRDGLAGGREQYF.

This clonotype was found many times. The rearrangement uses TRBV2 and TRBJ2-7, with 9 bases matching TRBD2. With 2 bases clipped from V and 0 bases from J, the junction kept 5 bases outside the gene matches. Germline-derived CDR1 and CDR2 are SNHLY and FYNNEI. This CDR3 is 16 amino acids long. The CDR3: CASSELGTSFSYEQYF. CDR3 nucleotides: TGTGCCAGCAGTGAATTGGGGACTAGCTTCTCCTACGAGCAGTACTTC.

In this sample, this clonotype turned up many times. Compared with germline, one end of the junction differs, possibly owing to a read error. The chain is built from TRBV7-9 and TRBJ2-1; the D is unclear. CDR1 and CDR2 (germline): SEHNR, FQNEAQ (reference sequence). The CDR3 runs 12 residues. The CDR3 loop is CASSLGARPAIF. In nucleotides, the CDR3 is TGTGCCAGCAGCTTAGGCGCGCGGCCGGCCATCTTC. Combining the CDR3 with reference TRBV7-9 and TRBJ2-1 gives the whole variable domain DTGVSQNPRHKITKRGQNVTFRCDPISEHNRLYWYRQTLGQGPEFLTYFQNEAQLEKSRLLSDRFSAERPKGSFSTLEIQRTEQGDSAMYLCASSLGARPAIFGPGTRLTVL.

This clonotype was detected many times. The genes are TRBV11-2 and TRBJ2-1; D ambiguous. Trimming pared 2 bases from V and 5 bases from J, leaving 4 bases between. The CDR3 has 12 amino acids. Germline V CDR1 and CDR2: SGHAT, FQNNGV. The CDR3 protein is CASSLSHNEQFF. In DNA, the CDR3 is TGTGCCAGCAGCTTAAGTCACAATGAGCAGTTCTTC.

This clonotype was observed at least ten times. The CDR3 sequence is CASSFGGANTEAFF. The CDR3, as DNA: TGCGCCAGCAGCTTCGGCGGGGCGAACACTGAAGCTTTCTTT. This chain uses TRBV5-1 with TRBJ1-1, with a weak D call TRBD1 (5 bases). Germline V gene data show CDR1 as SGHRS and CDR2 as YFSETQ. V was cut by 2 bases and J by 1 base, with 9 bases left in between. This CDR3 comprises 14 residues.

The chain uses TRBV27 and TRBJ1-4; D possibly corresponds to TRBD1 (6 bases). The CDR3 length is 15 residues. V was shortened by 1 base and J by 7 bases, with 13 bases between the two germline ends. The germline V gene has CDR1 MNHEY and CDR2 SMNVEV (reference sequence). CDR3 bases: TGTGCCAGCAGTTTATTCCGGCTAGGGGGTGAAAAACTGTTTTTT. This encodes CASSLFRLGGEKLFF.

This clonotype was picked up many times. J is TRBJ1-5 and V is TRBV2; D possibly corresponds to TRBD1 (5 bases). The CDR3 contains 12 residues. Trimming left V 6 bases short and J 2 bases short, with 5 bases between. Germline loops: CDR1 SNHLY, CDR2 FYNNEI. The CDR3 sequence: CASRGGNQPQHF. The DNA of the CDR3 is TGTGCCAGCAGGGGGGGCAATCAGCCCCAGCATTTT.

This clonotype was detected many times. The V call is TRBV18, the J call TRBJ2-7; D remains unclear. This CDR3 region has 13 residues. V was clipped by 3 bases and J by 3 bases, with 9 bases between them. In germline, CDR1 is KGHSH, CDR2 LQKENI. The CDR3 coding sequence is TGTGCCAGCTCACCGGGCAGAGACTACGAGCAGTACTTC. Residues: CASSPGRDYEQYF.

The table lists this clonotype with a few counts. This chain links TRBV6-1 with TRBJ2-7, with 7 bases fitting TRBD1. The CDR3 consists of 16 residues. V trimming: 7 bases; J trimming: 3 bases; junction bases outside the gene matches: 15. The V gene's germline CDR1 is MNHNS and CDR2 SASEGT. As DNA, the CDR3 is TGTGCCAGCACCAACCATCCCCAGGGACAGCTCTACGAGCAGTACTTC. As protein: CASTNHPQGQLYEQYF.

CDR3 residues: CASSLAGGPTGELFF. For the CDR3, the DNA is TGTGCCAGCAGCTTAGCGGGAGGGCCAACCGGGGAGCTGTTTTTT. This rearrangement joins TRBV7-9 to TRBJ2-2, with 7 bases aligning to TRBD2. With V trimmed by 0 bases and J by 5 bases, 3 bases remained unmatched. CDR1 is SEHNR, CDR2 FQNEAQ, per germline (reference sequence). CDR3 size: 15 residues.

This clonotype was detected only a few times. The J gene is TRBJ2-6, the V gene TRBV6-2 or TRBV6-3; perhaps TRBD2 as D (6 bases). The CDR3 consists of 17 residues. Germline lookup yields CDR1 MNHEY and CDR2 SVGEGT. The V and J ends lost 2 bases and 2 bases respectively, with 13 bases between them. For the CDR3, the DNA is TGTGCCAGCAGTTACGGGGCGGGACGAACTGGGGCCAACGTCCTGACTTTC. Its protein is CASSYGAGRTGANVLTF.

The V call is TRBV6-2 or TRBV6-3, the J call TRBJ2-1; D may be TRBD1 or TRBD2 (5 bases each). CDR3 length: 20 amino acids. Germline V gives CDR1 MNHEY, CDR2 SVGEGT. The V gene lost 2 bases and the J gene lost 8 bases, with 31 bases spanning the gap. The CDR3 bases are TGTGCCAGCAGTTACCACTCGTCCATCTTTACCGGGACCCCCTGGGATGAGCAGTTCTTC. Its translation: CASSYHSSIFTGTPWDEQFF.

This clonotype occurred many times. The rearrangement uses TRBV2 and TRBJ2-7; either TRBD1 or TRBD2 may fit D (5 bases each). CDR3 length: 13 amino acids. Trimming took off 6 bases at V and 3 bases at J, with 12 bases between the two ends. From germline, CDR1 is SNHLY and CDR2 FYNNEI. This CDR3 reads CASRRDGYYEQYF. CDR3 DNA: TGTGCCAGCAGAAGGGACGGCTACTACGAGCAGTACTTC.

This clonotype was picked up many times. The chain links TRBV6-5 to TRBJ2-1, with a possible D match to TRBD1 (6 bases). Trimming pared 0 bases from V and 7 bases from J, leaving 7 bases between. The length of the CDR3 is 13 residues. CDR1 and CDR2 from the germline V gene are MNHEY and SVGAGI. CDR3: CASSYSRGNEQFF. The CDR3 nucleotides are TGTGCCAGCAGTTACTCAAGGGGGAATGAGCAGTTCTTC.

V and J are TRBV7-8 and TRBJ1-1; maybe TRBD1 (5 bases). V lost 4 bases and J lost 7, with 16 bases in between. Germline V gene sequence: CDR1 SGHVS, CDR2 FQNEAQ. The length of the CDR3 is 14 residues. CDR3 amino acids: CASSSSKTVLEAFF. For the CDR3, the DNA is TGTGCCAGCAGCTCGAGTAAGACAGTGCTTGAAGCTTTCTTT. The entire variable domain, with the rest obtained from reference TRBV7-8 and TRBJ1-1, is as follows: GAGVSQSPRYKVAKRGQDVALRCDPISGHVSLFWYQQALGQGPEFLTYFQNEAQLDKSGLPSDRFFAERPEGSVSTLKIQRTQQEDSAVYLCASSSSKTVLEAFFGQGTRLTVV.

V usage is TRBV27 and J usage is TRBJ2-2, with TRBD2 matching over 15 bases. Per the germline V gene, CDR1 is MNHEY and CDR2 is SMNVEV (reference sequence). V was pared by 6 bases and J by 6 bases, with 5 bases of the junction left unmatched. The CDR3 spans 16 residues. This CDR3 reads CASRRTSGRGAGELFF. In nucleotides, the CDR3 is TGTGCCAGCAGAAGGACTAGCGGGAGGGGCGCCGGGGAGCTGTTTTTT.